A single sample gave rise to the 28 T cell receptor beta chains below, sequenced in a study of shared clonotypes between healthy human individuals. The naive CD8 subset, CD45RO-negative cells positively selected for CCR7, excluded terminally differentiated effector memory CD45RA+ cells. Profiling relied on immunoSEQ multiplex PCR, and the TCRdb table lists in-frame clones only, not all of them. Of about 870,000 clones listed, around 92% are singletons. The material sequenced was naive CD8+ T cells sorted from blood. These receptors were collected from a man younger than 40 in good health.

The chain is built from TRBV19 and TRBJ1-1, with D maybe TRBD1 (6 bases). The CDR3 contains 18 residues. V dropped 0 bases and J dropped 0 bases, with 17 bases sitting between them. Germline V CDR1 and CDR2: LNHDA, SQIVND (reference sequence). CDR3 DNA: TGTGCCAGTAGTATAGATCAGGATCCACAGGGTATGAACACTGAAGCTTTCTTT. Protein: CASSIDQDPQGMNTEAFF.

The rearrangement links TRBV27 to TRBJ2-7; D remains ambiguous. CDR1 is MNHEY and CDR2 is SMNVEV in the germline V gene (reference sequence). There are 15 residues in the CDR3. Trimming took 8 bases from V and 2 from J, leaving 19 bases between them. In nucleotides, the CDR3 is TGTGCCAGCGCCACCTTACGGGCTTGGGCCTACGAGCAGTACTTC. It specifies CASATLRAWAYEQYF.

J is TRBJ2-1 and V is TRBV7-9; TRBD2 aligns across 10 bases. V lost 4 bases, J lost 6 bases, and 6 bases stayed unmatched. Germline V lookup: CDR1 SEHNR, CDR2 FQNEAQ (reference sequence). The CDR3 covers 15 residues. This chain's CDR3 is CASSSTSGNFNEQFF. CDR3 nucleotides: TGTGCCAGCAGCTCCACTAGCGGGAATTTCAATGAGCAGTTCTTC.

This rearrangement joins TRBV27 to TRBJ2-3; 12 bases are shared with TRBD1. The germline gives CDR1 MNHEY, CDR2 SMNVEV (reference sequence). The trim removed 7 bases at V and 5 bases at J, leaving 7 bases unmatched. This CDR3 contains 15 residues. The CDR3 region has the DNA TGTGCCAGCATGACCGGGACAGGGGGCAGAGATACGCAGTATTTT. Its protein is CASMTGTGGRDTQYF.

This clone was picked up one time. The gene calls are TRBV15 and TRBJ2-5; 7 bases line up with TRBD2. CDR3 length: 15 residues. The trim removed 3 bases at V and 7 bases at J, leaving 11 bases unmatched. The germline V gene has CDR1 LNHNV and CDR2 YYDKDF (reference sequence). CDR3 DNA: TGTGCCACCAGCAGGAGCACGGAGGGAGGGGTGACCCAGTACTTC. This codes for CATSRSTEGGVTQYF.

The V and J genes are TRBV19 and TRBJ2-7; TRBD1 is a possible D gene (6 bases). The germline gives CDR1 LNHDA, CDR2 SQIVND (reference sequence). This CDR3 contains 14 residues. V gave up 6 bases and J gave up 5 bases, with 17 bases separating them. The CDR3 here is CASSPGWGPNEQYF. In DNA, the CDR3 is TGTGCCAGTAGCCCCGGGTGGGGGCCCAACGAGCAGTACTTC.

V is TRBV27 and J is TRBJ1-1, with 7 positions matching TRBD1. The germline CDR1 and CDR2 sequences are MNHEY and SMNVEV (reference sequence). The ends lost 5 bases at V and 0 bases at J; junction bases unmatched: 12. The CDR3 loop spans 17 amino acids. The CDR3 loop is CASSPRPTGRMNTEAFF. CDR3 DNA: TGTGCCAGCAGTCCCAGGCCGACAGGGCGCATGAACACTGAAGCTTTCTTT.

The rearrangement uses TRBV9 and TRBJ2-1; D is ambiguous. In germline, CDR1 is SGDLS, CDR2 YYNGEE. The ends were cut back, 3 bases at V and 3 bases at J, with 19 bases in the middle. This CDR3 has 17 residues. The chain's CDR3 is CASSEGKVSFRYNEQFF. In nucleotides, the CDR3 is TGTGCCAGCAGCGAGGGAAAGGTTTCCTTTCGCTACAATGAGCAGTTCTTC. Variable domain in full (rest from reference TRBV9 and TRBJ2-1): DSGVTQTPKHLITATGQRVTLRCSPRSGDLSVYWYQQSLDQGLQFLIQYYNGEERAKGNILERFSAQQFPDLHSELNLSSLELGDSALYFCASSEGKVSFRYNEQFFGPGTRLTVL.

The chain links TRBV5-4 to TRBJ2-1; perhaps TRBD1 as D (6 bases). V shed 1 base and J shed 4 bases, with 24 bases lying between them. There are 19 residues in the CDR3. Germline CDR1 is SGHNT and CDR2 is YYREEE (reference sequence). CDR3 nucleotide sequence: TGTGCCAGCAGCTTGTATGGGCCAGAGGGAACAGGGAATTACAATGAGCAGTTCTTC. Translating it yields CASSLYGPEGTGNYNEQFF.

This clone was seen only once. This chain connects TRBV27 to TRBJ2-7, with 7 bases matching TRBD1. The germline V gene has CDR1 MNHEY and CDR2 SMNVEV (reference sequence). The V and J ends lost 0 bases and 3 bases, in that order; junction bases with no gene match: 5. CDR3 length: 15 residues. CDR3: CASSLSGQPGYEQYF. In nucleotides, the CDR3 is TGTGCCAGCAGTTTATCGGGACAGCCGGGCTACGAGCAGTACTTC.

V is TRBV4-1 and J is TRBJ2-7; TRBD1 agrees at 9 bases. The CDR3 is 15 residues long. V was pared by 3 bases and J by 6 bases, with 9 bases of the junction left unmatched. Germline V lookup: CDR1 MGHRA, CDR2 YSYEKL. The CDR3 loop is CASSHLTGGHPEQYF. CDR3 bases: TGCGCCAGCAGCCACCTTACAGGGGGCCACCCCGAGCAGTACTTC.

The chain combines TRBV19 with TRBJ2-7; D possibly uses TRBD1 or TRBD2 (6 bases each). Per the germline V gene, CDR1 is LNHDA and CDR2 is SQIVND (reference sequence). Trimming cost V 7 bases and J 0 bases, with 10 bases left between them. There are 13 residues in the CDR3. The DNA for the CDR3 is TGTGCCAGTATCGGGGGCCCCTCCTACGAGCAGTACTTC. Translation: CASIGGPSYEQYF.

V is TRBV7-8 and J is TRBJ2-1, with D unresolved. With 5 bases removed from V and 5 bases from J, the gap between germline ends came to 7 bases. The CDR3 loop spans 12 amino acids. Germline CDR1 SGHVS, CDR2 FQNEAQ. The CDR3 is CASSHVNNEQFF. CDR3 DNA: TGTGCCAGCAGCCACGTCAACAATGAGCAGTTCTTC. The whole variable domain, filled in from reference TRBV7-8 and TRBJ2-1, reads GAGVSQSPRYKVAKRGQDVALRCDPISGHVSLFWYQQALGQGPEFLTYFQNEAQLDKSGLPSDRFFAERPEGSVSTLKIQRTQQEDSAVYLCASSHVNNEQFFGPGTRLTVL.

The rearrangement joins TRBV5-6 to TRBJ2-1; the D gene could be TRBD1 or TRBD2 (5 bases each). The CDR3 sequence is 14 residues long. Germline assignment: CDR1 SGHDT and CDR2 YYEEEE. V was pared by 7 bases and J by 0 bases, with 11 bases between. CDR3 residues: CASGTASSYNEQFF. In nucleotides, the CDR3 is TGTGCCAGCGGGACCGCTAGCTCCTACAATGAGCAGTTCTTC.

On this clone: With a much larger clone just one base away, this may be a read error. The same CDR3 arises from other DNA sequences in this sample as well. CDR3 loop: CASSAGTGGYEQYF. The CDR3 coding sequence is TGTGCCAGCAGTGCTGGGACAGGGGGCTACGAGCAGTACTTC. The chain combines TRBV2 with TRBJ2-7, with 11 nucleotides matching TRBD1. V lost 4 bases to trimming and J lost 3 bases; unmatched junction nucleotides: 2. This CDR3 region has 14 residues. Germline CDR1 reads SNHLY; CDR2 reads FYNNEI.

A word on this clone: Other DNA sequences of this sample code for an identical CDR3. V gene TRBV7-9 combines with J gene TRBJ2-7, with 14 bases identical to TRBD2. The CDR3 is made up of 15 amino acids. The V gene's germline CDR1 is SEHNR and CDR2 FQNEAQ (reference sequence). V gave up 4 bases and J gave up 4 bases; unmatched junction bases: 3. The DNA for the CDR3 is TGTGCCAGCAGCTCGGGGACTAGCGGGAGTTACGAGCAGTACTTC. It codes for CASSSGTSGSYEQYF.

This chain uses TRBV5-1 with TRBJ2-3, with 7 bases lining up with TRBD2. V lost 7 bases, J lost 0 bases, and 2 bases stayed unmatched. The CDR3 contains 13 residues. Germline values: CDR1 SGHRS, CDR2 YFSETQ. CDR3 DNA: TGCGCCAGCCGGGGGGTTAGCACAGATACGCAGTATTTT. This codes for CASRGVSTDTQYF.

Note on this clone: A much larger clone is a single base away; this may be a read error. The gene calls are TRBV13 and TRBJ1-1; D unresolved. Trimming shortened V by 4 bases and J by 1 base, and 4 bases separated the two germline ends. Germline assignment: CDR1 PRHDT and CDR2 FYEKMQ (reference sequence). This CDR3 has 12 amino acids. The CDR3 nucleotides are TGTGCCAGCAGCTGGGGGAACACTGAAGCTTTCTTT. Amino acids: CASSWGNTEAFF.

The gene calls are TRBV11-2 and TRBJ2-3, with D unresolved. Per the germline V gene, CDR1 is SGHAT and CDR2 is FQNNGV. The CDR3 consists of 16 residues. V was cut by 1 base and J by 2 bases, with 13 bases left in between. The CDR3 sequence: CASSLAGRSYTDTQYF. The CDR3 DNA reads as TGTGCCAGCAGCTTAGCTGGGCGGAGTTACACAGATACGCAGTATTTT.

The chain employs TRBV9 and TRBJ2-5; the D is unclear. Germline V gene lookup returns CDR1 SGDLS and CDR2 YYNGEE. This CDR3 spans 13 amino acids. V lost 4 bases and J lost 1, with 8 bases in between. The CDR3 here is CASSFRSQETQYF. CDR3 coding DNA: TGTGCCAGCAGCTTCCGATCCCAAGAGACCCAGTACTTC. The whole variable domain, filled in from reference TRBV9 and TRBJ2-5, reads DSGVTQTPKHLITATGQRVTLRCSPRSGDLSVYWYQQSLDQGLQFLIQYYNGEERAKGNILERFSAQQFPDLHSELNLSSLELGDSALYFCASSFRSQETQYFGPGTRLLVL.

The chain is built from TRBV27 and TRBJ2-7; TRBD1 matches at 9 bases. CDR1 is MNHEY and CDR2 is SMNVEV in the germline V gene (reference sequence). V was pared by 10 bases and J by 3 bases, with 13 bases of the junction left unmatched. The CDR3 is made up of 15 amino acids. CDR3 amino acids: CATRLSGQGDYEQYF. In DNA form, the CDR3 reads TGTGCCACCCGGTTGTCGGGACAGGGTGACTACGAGCAGTACTTC.

This sequence joins TRBV2 and TRBJ1-2; the D gene is possibly TRBD1 (6 bases). The CDR3 totals 14 residues. The germline V and J ends were trimmed by 1 base and 3 bases, with 9 bases remaining between them. Germline V gene sequence: CDR1 SNHLY, CDR2 FYNNEI. CDR3 sequence reads: CASSEDRGHYGYTF. The DNA for the CDR3 is TGTGCCAGCAGTGAAGACCGGGGGCACTATGGCTACACCTTC.

The chain couples TRBV5-8 to TRBJ2-1; unclear D gene. CDR1 is SGHTS, CDR2 YDEGEE, per germline. This CDR3 has 15 amino acids. V was trimmed by 0 bases and J by 10 bases, leaving 17 bases between them. CDR3 residues: CASSLVGGPQKEQFF. The CDR3 bases are TGTGCCAGCAGCTTGGTGGGCGGACCACAGAAGGAGCAGTTCTTC. The whole variable domain, filled in from reference TRBV5-8 and TRBJ2-1, reads EAGVTQSPTHLIKTRGQQATLRCSPISGHTSVYWYQQALGLGLQFLLWYDEGEERNRGNFPPRFSGRQFPNYSSELNVNALELEDSALYLCASSLVGGPQKEQFFGPGTRLTVL.

The rearrangement uses TRBV2 and TRBJ2-6; maybe TRBD2 (6 bases). The CDR3 has 18 residues. The V gene lost 9 bases and the J gene lost 0 bases, with 21 bases spanning the gap. Germline loops: CDR1 SNHLY, CDR2 FYNNEI. The CDR3 bases are TGTGCCAGACTAGCCCCGGCGACAGTTAGCTCTGGGGCCAACGTCCTGACTTTC. This encodes CARLAPATVSSGANVLTF.

The rearrangement uses TRBV4-1 and TRBJ2-7; 12 bases agree with TRBD2. J gave up 4 bases and V 0 bases, and 1 base lay outside the gene matches. The germline gives CDR1 MGHRA, CDR2 YSYEKL. This CDR3 is built from 15 residues. The CDR3 DNA sequence: TGCGCCAGCAGCCAAGAGCTAGCGGGAGGGTACGAGCAGTACTTC. This gives the protein CASSQELAGGYEQYF.

V and J are TRBV6-5 and TRBJ2-7; weak D call: TRBD1 (6 bases). This CDR3 comprises 15 residues. Germline values: CDR1 MNHEY, CDR2 SVGAGI. V was shortened by 6 bases and J by 0 bases, with 15 bases between the two germline ends. DNA of the CDR3: TGTGCCAGCAGCCTACTAGGGGGAAGCTCCTACGAGCAGTACTTC. It translates to CASSLLGGSSYEQYF.

The V and J genes are TRBV7-9 and TRBJ2-1; 7 bases fit TRBD2. The CDR3 covers 15 residues. CDR1 SEHNR and CDR2 FQNEAQ come from the germline V gene (reference sequence). Trimming took 4 bases from V and 9 from J; bases not matched to a gene: 12. CDR3 bases: TGTGCCAGCAGCTCCGGACTAGGGGTATGGGGTGAGCAGTTCTTC. It codes for CASSSGLGVWGEQFF.

J is TRBJ2-1 and V is TRBV27, with 7 bases matching TRBD1. V trimming: 3 bases; J trimming: 6 bases; junction bases outside the gene matches: 11. Germline-derived CDR1 and CDR2 are MNHEY and SMNVEV (reference sequence). This CDR3 comprises 16 residues. In nucleotides, the CDR3 is TGTGCCAGCAGTTTTATTGGGCAGGGGGTAACCAATGAGCAGTTCTTC. Its translation is CASSFIGQGVTNEQFF.